The 28 T cell receptor beta chains below were found in one sample sequenced in a study of cytomegalovirus exposure and HLA in healthy donors (dated by TCRdb to about 2017). Receptor amplification or capture employed the immunoSEQ multiplex PCR assay. For the multiplex PCR, a mixture combining 60 forward primers for TCR Vbeta segments and 13 reverse primers for TCR Jbeta segments was used. TCRdb holds this immuneACCESS table with in-frame rearrangements only. Some clones are missing; in checked studies, unresolved V genes explain under half, and the rest has no known cause. The sample table on file contains approximately 110,000 clones. The ten largest clones add up to about 2.2% of the sample. The sequenced sample consisted of PBMCs. These receptors were taken from a man aged 35 to 55 in good health and CMV-seronegative.

The J gene is TRBJ1-4, the V gene TRBV5-4; D not certain. The CDR3 consists of 15 residues. With 4 bases removed from V and 4 bases from J, the gap between germline ends came to 14 bases. Germline V gene lookup returns CDR1 SGHNT and CDR2 YYREEE (reference sequence). CDR3 residues: CASSLKAGFNEKLFF. DNA of the CDR3: TGTGCCAGCAGCCTAAAGGCGGGCTTTAATGAAAAACTGTTTTTT.

V and J are TRBV6-1 and TRBJ1-1; D remains ambiguous. Trimming took 9 bases from V and 4 from J, leaving 15 bases between them. Germline V gene lookup returns CDR1 MNHNS and CDR2 SASEGT. The CDR3 loop spans 13 amino acids. CDR3 sequence (DNA): TGTGCCAGTGTTTTTAACCGGGGCACTGAAGCTTTCTTT. Its translation: CASVFNRGTEAFF.

The gene calls are TRBV19 and TRBJ1-1; D is undetermined. The CDR3 covers 15 residues. The V gene's germline CDR1 is LNHDA and CDR2 SQIVND (reference sequence). Trimming left V 6 bases short and J 1 base short, with 15 bases between. The CDR3 bases are TGTGCCAGTAGACGTACCGCAAGAGGGAACACTGAAGCTTTCTTT. Translating it yields CASRRTARGNTEAFF.

The genes are TRBV6-1 and TRBJ2-7, with 8 bases that match TRBD2. There are 13 residues in the CDR3. Trimming took 6 bases from V and 2 from J; bases not matched to a gene: 3. Germline V gives CDR1 MNHNS, CDR2 SASEGT. Here the CDR3 DNA reads TGTGCCAGCAGGGCGGGAGGTACCTACGAGCAGTACTTC. This sequence encodes CASRAGGTYEQYF.

This rearrangement joins TRBV5-1 to TRBJ2-1; tentative D call: TRBD2 (5 bases). Germline V gene data show CDR1 as SGHRS and CDR2 as YFSETQ. Trimming took 6 bases from V and 2 from J, leaving 12 bases between them. The CDR3 covers 14 residues. CDR3 amino acids: CASNAGETYNEQFF. The CDR3 DNA reads TGCGCCAGCAATGCGGGCGAGACCTACAATGAGCAGTTCTTC.

This chain connects TRBV6-1 to TRBJ1-5, with a possible D match to TRBD1 (6 bases). The CDR3 loop spans 15 amino acids. Germline V gene data show CDR1 as MNHNS and CDR2 as SASEGT. The germline V and J ends were trimmed by 10 bases and 5 bases, with 21 bases remaining between them. The CDR3 DNA reads as TGTGCCACTACCCGGGGGGGGCAGGGGTATCAGCCCCAGCATTTT. It codes for CATTRGGQGYQPQHF.

The chain uses TRBV5-6 and TRBJ2-7, with 8 bases aligning to TRBD1. V shed 0 bases, J shed 12 bases, and the junction held 8 bases outside the gene matches. This CDR3 is built from 13 residues. Germline V CDR1 and CDR2: SGHDT, YYEEEE. The CDR3 sequence: CASSLGGRGRPYF. The CDR3 DNA is TGTGCCAGCAGCTTGGGAGGCAGGGGGCGCCCGTACTTC.

The V gene is TRBV27, the J gene TRBJ1-3, with a weak D call TRBD1 (5 bases). Germline V gene lookup returns CDR1 MNHEY and CDR2 SMNVEV (reference sequence). This CDR3 comprises 14 residues. V was pared by 6 bases and J by 4 bases, with 13 bases between. Written as DNA, the CDR3 is TGTGCCAGCAGGAGTCAGGGCCAAGGAAACACCATATATTTT. Encoded protein: CASRSQGQGNTIYF.

The gene calls are TRBV28 and TRBJ1-1, with D perhaps TRBD1 (5 bases). Looked up from germline, CDR1 is MDHEN and CDR2 is SYDVKM. This CDR3 has 16 residues. Trimming removed 6 bases at V and 4 bases at J, with 21 bases between. CDR3 protein: CASSKSSGRGFTEAFF. The CDR3 region has the DNA TGTGCCAGCAGCAAGAGCTCGGGACGGGGGTTCACTGAAGCTTTCTTT.

V usage is TRBV2 and J usage is TRBJ1-6, with TRBD1 identical over 10 bases. The CDR3 runs to 18 residues. V was clipped by 5 bases and J by 5 bases; unmatched bases: 12. Germline loops: CDR1 SNHLY, CDR2 FYNNEI. The chain's CDR3 is CASSLDRGRETNNSPLHF. The DNA for the CDR3 is TGTGCCAGCAGTCTCGACAGGGGGCGCGAAACGAATAATTCACCCCTCCACTTT.

The DNA of the CDR3 is TGTGCCAGCAGCTCTATAAGCGGGTTAGGATTGGGGGAGCAGTACTTC. Translated, it gives CASSSISGLGLGEQYF. The chain carries TRBV7-6 and TRBJ2-7, with D possibly being TRBD2 (6 bases). Trimming cost V 4 bases and J 7 bases, with 23 bases left between them. The CDR3 covers 16 residues. CDR1 is SGHVS, CDR2 FNYEAQ, per germline.

V is TRBV4-2 and J is TRBJ2-6, with 9 bases lining up with TRBD1. Trimming took 1 base from V and 0 from J; bases not matched to a gene: 1. CDR3 length: 17 amino acids. Germline CDR1 reads LGHNA; CDR2 reads YNFKEQ. CDR3 in amino acids: CASSQGDRDSGANVLTF. The CDR3 nucleotides read TGTGCCAGCAGCCAAGGGGACAGGGACTCTGGGGCCAACGTCCTGACTTTC.

The chain employs TRBV27 and TRBJ2-6, with 12 bases matching TRBD2. The CDR3 totals 18 residues. V dropped 5 bases and J dropped 0; count of bases not matched to a gene: 5. The germline V gene encodes CDR1 MNHEY and CDR2 SMNVEV (reference sequence). CDR3 loop: CASSKGLAGYSGANVLTF. The DNA of the CDR3 is TGTGCCAGCAGTAAGGGACTAGCGGGCTACTCTGGGGCCAACGTCCTGACTTTC.

The V and J genes are TRBV5-5 and TRBJ2-7, with 8 bases that match TRBD1. The CDR3 runs to 14 residues. CDR1 is SGHKS and CDR2 is YYEKEE in the germline V gene (reference sequence). With 4 bases clipped from V and 3 bases from J, the junction kept 6 bases outside the gene matches. The DNA of the CDR3 is TGTGCCAGCAGCGAGGGACAGGTGAACTACGAGCAGTACTTC. Protein product: CASSEGQVNYEQYF.

The V call is TRBV5-1, the J call TRBJ2-1, with 7 bases matching TRBD1. The CDR3 is 12 residues long. With 3 bases clipped from V and 7 bases from J, the junction kept 1 base outside the gene matches. CDR1 and CDR2 from the germline V gene are SGHRS and YFSETQ. CDR3 in amino acids: CASSSQGNEQFF. CDR3 DNA: TGCGCCAGCAGCTCACAGGGGAATGAGCAGTTCTTC. Full variable domain (outside the CDR3, taken from reference TRBV5-1 and TRBJ2-1): KAGVTQTPRYLIKTRGQQVTLSCSPISGHRSVSWYQQTPGQGLQFLFEYFSETQRNKGNFPGRFSGRQFSNSRSEMNVSTLELGDSALYLCASSSQGNEQFFGPGTRLTVL.

This sequence joins TRBV25-1 and TRBJ2-5, with a tentative D call TRBD1 (6 bases). Per germline, CDR1 MGHDK and CDR2 SYGVNS. Trimming stripped 5 bases from V and 5 bases from J, with 12 bases between. The CDR3 is 13 residues long. CDR3 sequence reads: CASSQQGWETQYF. Here the CDR3 DNA reads TGTGCCAGCAGTCAACAGGGTTGGGAGACCCAGTACTTC.

The chain is built from TRBV28 and TRBJ1-1; 7 nucleotides align to TRBD1. This CDR3 has 16 amino acids. Germline V gene data show CDR1 as MDHEN and CDR2 as SYDVKM. Trimming at V came to 5 bases and at J to 2 bases, leaving 11 bases not matched to a gene. In DNA, the CDR3 is TGTGCCAGCAGTAGACGACGAGGACAGGTCAACACTGAAGCTTTCTTT. Protein product: CASSRRRGQVNTEAFF.

CDR3 protein: CATSRDRRTGGNQPQHF. Written as DNA, the CDR3 is TGTGCCACCAGCAGAGACCGCCGGACAGGAGGGAATCAGCCCCAGCATTTT. V usage is TRBV15 and J usage is TRBJ1-5; 7 bases are shared with TRBD1. The CDR3 covers 17 residues. The V and J ends lost 0 bases and 4 bases, in that order; junction bases with no gene match: 9. Germline CDR1 LNHNV, CDR2 YYDKDF (reference sequence).

The chain uses TRBV11-3 and TRBJ2-5; D unclear. V gave up 4 bases and J gave up 10 bases, with 19 bases separating them. This CDR3 is 14 amino acids long. Germline lookup yields CDR1 SGHNT and CDR2 YENEEA. The CDR3 DNA reads TGTGCCAGCAGCTCGCCCGGAGACTCCGCTCTCCAGTACTTC. Protein product: CASSSPGDSALQYF.

The rearrangement joins TRBV5-4 to TRBJ2-3; D call uncertain. Trimming shortened V by 3 bases and J by 1 base, and 12 bases separated the two germline ends. Germline V CDR1 and CDR2: SGHNT, YYREEE (reference sequence). CDR3 length equals 15 residues. The CDR3 is CASSSKNSRTDTQYF. For the CDR3, the DNA is TGTGCCAGCAGCTCCAAAAACAGCCGCACAGATACGCAGTATTTT.

The genes are TRBV5-3 and TRBJ2-5; no reliable D call. TRBV5-3 falls under the ORF class, with uncertain function. The CDR3 covers 14 residues. Trimming left V 4 bases short and J 1 base short, with 11 bases between. In DNA form, the CDR3 reads TGTGCCAGAAGCAAATACACAATCCAAGAGACCCAGTACTTC. Protein: CARSKYTIQETQYF.

V is TRBV6-6 and J is TRBJ1-1, with D unresolved. V lost 3 bases, J lost 7 bases, and 9 bases lay in between. The CDR3 is made up of 12 amino acids. Looked up from germline, CDR1 is MNHNY and CDR2 is SVGAGI (reference sequence). The CDR3 loop reads CASSYSESEAFF. In DNA, the CDR3 is TGTGCCAGCAGTTATTCGGAGAGTGAAGCTTTCTTT.

The V gene is TRBV30, the J gene TRBJ2-4; 7 bases are a match to TRBD1. V dropped 7 bases and J dropped 1; count of bases not matched to a gene: 1. The CDR3 extends over 12 amino acids. Germline V gene data show CDR1 as GTSNPN and CDR2 as SVGIG (reference sequence). CDR3 loop: CALQGAKNIQYF. The CDR3 DNA reads TGTGCCTTACAGGGGGCCAAAAACATTCAGTACTTC. Full variable domain (missing parts from reference TRBV30 and TRBJ2-4): SQTIHQWPATLVQPVGSPLSLECTVEGTSNPNLYWYRQAAGRGLQLLFYSVGIGQISSEVPQNLSASRPQDRQFILSSKKLLLSDSGFYLCALQGAKNIQYFGAGTRLSVL.

The chain employs TRBV30 and TRBJ1-3; no firm D call. Germline assignment: CDR1 GTSNPN and CDR2 SVGIG (reference sequence). CDR3 size: 13 residues. V shed 1 base and J shed 1 base, with 5 bases lying between them. CDR3 DNA: TGTGCCTGGAGTGAACAGTCTGGAAACACCATATATTTT. This encodes CAWSEQSGNTIYF. The full variable domain, its missing parts supplied by reference TRBV30 and TRBJ1-3, is SQTIHQWPATLVQPVGSPLSLECTVEGTSNPNLYWYRQAAGRGLQLLFYSVGIGQISSEVPQNLSASRPQDRQFILSSKKLLLSDSGFYLCAWSEQSGNTIYFGEGSWLTVV.

The chain has TRBV5-1 and TRBJ2-3; D may be TRBD2 (5 bases). Germline V gene sequence: CDR1 SGHRS, CDR2 YFSETQ. V lost 0 bases and J lost 6, with 5 bases in between. The CDR3 length is 12 residues. The CDR3 spells CASSLAGDTQYF. Here the CDR3 DNA reads TGCGCCAGCAGCTTGGCGGGGGATACGCAGTATTTT.

The chain joins TRBV29-1 to TRBJ1-5, with 10 bases that match TRBD1. The V segment lost 4 bases and the J segment 6 bases; nucleotides outside the gene matches: 6. Germline values: CDR1 SQVTM, CDR2 ANQGSEA. The CDR3 has 14 residues. CDR3: CSVVGQGVGQPQHF. Here the CDR3 DNA reads TGCAGCGTTGTAGGACAGGGGGTCGGTCAGCCCCAGCATTTT.

The chain joins TRBV5-6 to TRBJ2-6; no firm D call. In germline, CDR1 is SGHDT, CDR2 YYEEEE. This CDR3 has 16 amino acids. V was clipped by 0 bases and J by 2 bases, with 9 bases between them. The CDR3 DNA reads as TGTGCCAGCAGCTTGGTTGGAGTCCCTGGGGCCAACGTCCTGACTTTC. Its translation is CASSLVGVPGANVLTF.

The chain uses TRBV10-3 and TRBJ2-7; D call uncertain. Trimming removed 3 bases at V and 1 base at J, with 16 bases between. Per the germline V gene, CDR1 is ENHRY and CDR2 is SYGVKD. The CDR3 is made up of 16 amino acids. CDR3 in DNA: TGTGCCATCAGTGAAAAGAGACATGGTGAATCCTACGAGCAGTACTTC. This translates into CAISEKRHGESYEQYF.